One sample yielded the 25 T cell receptor beta chains listed below, sequenced in a study of blood T cell repertoires in COVID-19. The assay was immunoSEQ multiplex PCR, and TCRdb's table has in-frame clones only and misses some. The sample holds approximately 250,000 clones, under 90% seen once. Sequencing was performed on peripheral blood. Receptors were obtained from a human donor in a cohort sampled during active COVID-19.

This rearrangement joins TRBV9 to TRBJ2-1, with D maybe TRBD1 (5 bases). CDR1 and CDR2 (germline): SGDLS, YYNGEE. Trimming took 0 bases from V and 0 from J, leaving 10 bases between them. CDR3 length: 16 amino acids. The DNA for the CDR3 is TGTGCCAGCAGCGTAGGGGGCCGGAGCTCCTACAATGAGCAGTTCTTC. Translation gives CASSVGGRSSYNEQFF.

This clone is a singleton in its sample. This chain uses TRBV27 with TRBJ2-1, with TRBD2 identical over 9 bases. The trim removed 5 bases at V and 5 bases at J, leaving 10 bases unmatched. The CDR3 sequence is 16 residues long. Germline V gives CDR1 MNHEY, CDR2 SMNVEV (reference sequence). The CDR3 nucleotides are TGTGCCAGCAGTGGTCCTGTGGCGGGGGGGCACAATGAGCAGTTCTTC. Amino acids: CASSGPVAGGHNEQFF.

J is TRBJ2-1 and V is TRBV6-5, with 11 bases aligning to TRBD2. V dropped 4 bases and J dropped 1; count of bases not matched to a gene: 3. This CDR3 has 16 amino acids. Germline values: CDR1 MNHEY, CDR2 SVGAGI. The CDR3 DNA reads as TGTGCCAGCAGTTCACTAGCGGGGGTTTCCTACAATGAGCAGTTCTTC. This translates into CASSSLAGVSYNEQFF.

DNA of the CDR3: TGTGCCAGCCGGTCGCGGGGGAACTATGGCTACACCTTC. Translation: CASRSRGNYGYTF. The chain is built from TRBV6-5 and TRBJ1-2, with a tentative D call TRBD1 (5 bases). This CDR3 comprises 13 residues. Looked up from germline, CDR1 is MNHEY and CDR2 is SVGAGI. Trimming removed 8 bases from V and 2 bases from J, with 12 bases in between.

V usage is TRBV11-2 and J usage is TRBJ2-7, with 8 bases identical to TRBD1. The CDR3 has 16 residues. V trimming: 2 bases; J trimming: 5 bases; junction bases outside the gene matches: 11. Germline-derived CDR1 and CDR2 are SGHAT and FQNNGV. The CDR3 bases are TGTGCCAGCAGCTTAAACCCAGGGGGCTTGATAGACGAGCAGTACTTC. Translating it yields CASSLNPGGLIDEQYF.

The V call is TRBV6-5, the J call TRBJ1-6, with 7 bases matching TRBD1. CDR3 length: 14 residues. Germline V gene data show CDR1 as MNHEY and CDR2 as SVGAGI. Trimming cost V 6 bases and J 9 bases; bases outside gene matches: 8. CDR3 sequence reads: CASSVTGDGSPLHF. The CDR3 nucleotides read TGTGCCAGCAGCGTAACAGGGGATGGTTCACCCCTCCACTTT.

CDR3 nucleotides: TGCGCCAGCAGACCTGGACAGGGCGATGGCTACACCTTC. Encoded protein: CASRPGQGDGYTF. The chain recombines TRBV5-1 with TRBJ1-2; the match to TRBD1 covers 8 bases. After removal of 5 bases from V and 6 bases from J, the junction contained 6 bases not matched to a gene. Germline V CDR1 and CDR2: SGHRS, YFSETQ. There are 13 residues in the CDR3.

The table lists this clone with a count of one. The V call is TRBV11-2, the J call TRBJ1-2; 7 bases are a match to TRBD1. The ends lost 2 bases at V and 11 bases at J; junction bases unmatched: 11. Germline V CDR1 and CDR2: SGHAT, FQNNGV. The CDR3 is made up of 14 amino acids. The CDR3 DNA follows: TGTGCCAGCAGCTTAAGGCCTACAGGGGATAGATACACCTTC. Residues: CASSLRPTGDRYTF.

J is TRBJ1-2 and V is TRBV6-5; 7 nucleotides align to TRBD1. The V segment lost 8 bases and the J segment 2 bases; nucleotides outside the gene matches: 5. The CDR3 consists of 13 residues. Per germline, CDR1 MNHEY and CDR2 SVGAGI. The CDR3 is CASYRGYNYGYTF. CDR3 DNA: TGTGCCAGCTACAGGGGATACAACTATGGCTACACCTTC.

This sequence joins TRBV5-1 and TRBJ2-3, with a weak D call TRBD1 (6 bases). Trimming stripped 0 bases from V and 2 bases from J, with 7 bases between. The CDR3 loop spans 14 amino acids. Germline V lookup: CDR1 SGHRS, CDR2 YFSETQ. This CDR3 is CASSLGQDTDTQYF. The CDR3 DNA reads TGCGCCAGCAGCTTGGGACAGGACACAGATACGCAGTATTTT.

The V gene is TRBV5-4, the J gene TRBJ2-7; 8 bases fit TRBD2. With V trimmed by 1 base and J by 7 bases, 7 bases remained unmatched. Germline lookup yields CDR1 SGHNT and CDR2 YYREEE (reference sequence). The CDR3 contains 14 residues. The CDR3 DNA sequence: TGTGCCAGCAGCTTGTCGGGGGGGCCAAAAGAGCAGTACTTC. It specifies CASSLSGGPKEQYF.

This chain connects TRBV29-1 to TRBJ2-1; 10 bases agree with TRBD2. Germline assignment: CDR1 SQVTM and CDR2 ANQGSEA. This CDR3 spans 17 amino acids. Trimming took 3 bases from V and 7 from J; bases not matched to a gene: 15. The CDR3 DNA reads as TGCAGCGTTGAGGGGAGCTCAGCGGGGGGGCCGTTAAATGAGCAGTTCTTC. This encodes CSVEGSSAGGPLNEQFF.

V gene TRBV10-3 combines with J gene TRBJ1-1; a possible D gene is TRBD1 (6 bases). V was shortened by 6 bases and J by 4 bases, with 15 bases between the two germline ends. CDR1 is ENHRY, CDR2 SYGVKD, per germline. The CDR3 has 14 amino acids. For the CDR3, the DNA is TGTGCCATCAGCACATTATCAGGGGTCACTGAAGCTTTCTTT. Its protein is CAISTLSGVTEAFF.

This sequence joins TRBV5-1 and TRBJ2-5; TRBD2 aligns across 12 bases. Germline trimming cut 0 bases from V and 2 bases from J; bases unmatched to any gene: 5. Germline CDR1 and CDR2: SGHRS and YFSETQ. There are 17 residues in the CDR3. CDR3 DNA sequence: TGCGCCAGCAGCTTGGGACTAGCGGGGGCGATTCAAGAGACCCAGTACTTC. Translated, it gives CASSLGLAGAIQETQYF.

This CDR3 reads CASLPRGLNTEAFF. The CDR3 nucleotides read TGTGCCAGCCTCCCCCGGGGATTGAACACTGAAGCTTTCTTT. The chain employs TRBV6-5 and TRBJ1-1; D remains unclear. The V gene's germline CDR1 is MNHEY and CDR2 SVGAGI. V was trimmed by 8 bases and J by 0 bases, leaving 13 bases between them. The CDR3 spans 14 residues.

The rearrangement links TRBV29-1 to TRBJ1-2; a possible D gene is TRBD1 (6 bases). The ends were cut back, 5 bases at V and 2 bases at J, with 12 bases in the middle. Germline loops: CDR1 SQVTM, CDR2 ANQGSEA. This CDR3 has 13 residues. Here the CDR3 DNA reads TGCAGCGTTCGGACAGACGAGAACTATGGCTACACCTTC. It specifies CSVRTDENYGYTF.

This clone was found once. This chain links TRBV6-5 with TRBJ1-1; D possibly corresponds to TRBD1 (5 bases). Germline CDR1 is MNHEY and CDR2 is SVGAGI. The CDR3 covers 14 residues. Deletions cut 2 bases from V and 5 bases from J, with 12 bases between. This CDR3 is CASSYGGVGTEAFF. Here the CDR3 DNA reads TGTGCCAGCAGTTACGGGGGGGTGGGTACTGAAGCTTTCTTT.

This chain joins TRBV19 and TRBJ2-7; D possibly corresponds to TRBD1 (7 bases). The ends were cut back, 6 bases at V and 3 bases at J, with 9 bases in the middle. The CDR3 loop spans 12 amino acids. Germline values: CDR1 LNHDA, CDR2 SQIVND (reference sequence). The CDR3 here is CASSQGGYEQYF. DNA of the CDR3: TGTGCCAGTAGCCAGGGGGGCTACGAGCAGTACTTC.

The chain carries TRBV5-1 and TRBJ1-1; the match to TRBD1 covers 8 bases. Germline CDR1 SGHRS, CDR2 YFSETQ. The CDR3 has 14 residues. Trimming at V came to 0 bases and at J to 7 bases, leaving 5 bases not matched to a gene. CDR3 residues: CASSLEAGGSEAFF. The CDR3 DNA is TGCGCCAGCAGCTTGGAGGCAGGGGGCAGTGAAGCTTTCTTT. The full variable domain, in which reference TRBV5-1 and TRBJ1-1 provide the parts outside the CDR3, is KAGVTQTPRYLIKTRGQQVTLSCSPISGHRSVSWYQQTPGQGLQFLFEYFSETQRNKGNFPGRFSGRQFSNSRSEMNVSTLELGDSALYLCASSLEAGGSEAFFGQGTRLTVV.

The chain links TRBV7-8 to TRBJ2-6, with 9 bases fitting TRBD1. The CDR3 covers 19 residues. Germline values: CDR1 SGHVS, CDR2 FQNEAQ. Unmatched junction bases numbered 10, after V lost 4 bases and J lost 0 bases. CDR3 in amino acids: CASSSNRGRSFSGANVLTF. The CDR3 DNA follows: TGTGCCAGCAGCTCGAACAGGGGGCGAAGCTTCTCTGGGGCCAACGTCCTGACTTTC.

The genes are TRBV28 and TRBJ2-3; TRBD2 matches at 11 bases. The CDR3 has 14 amino acids. Germline V CDR1 and CDR2: MDHEN, SYDVKM. The ends lost 6 bases at V and 4 bases at J; junction bases unmatched: 3. The CDR3: CASRLAGVSDTQYF. The CDR3 nucleotides are TGTGCCAGCAGACTAGCGGGAGTCTCAGATACGCAGTATTTT.

CDR3 protein: CASSLQGLGNQPQHF. The CDR3 DNA reads as TGTGCCAGCAGTCTACAGGGTCTCGGCAATCAGCCCCAGCATTTT. The chain combines TRBV2 with TRBJ1-5; a possible D gene is TRBD1 (6 bases). The germline V gene has CDR1 SNHLY and CDR2 FYNNEI. This CDR3 comprises 15 residues. V shed 5 bases and J shed 2 bases, with 13 bases lying between them.

Comments on this clone: Relative to the germline gene, one junction end is altered; a read error may explain this. The chain is built from TRBV7-7 and TRBJ2-5, with 9 bases aligning to TRBD1. CDR1 is SSHAT, CDR2 FNYEAQ, per germline (reference sequence). This CDR3 comprises 16 residues. CDR3 in amino acids: CASSKRQGGLEETQYF. The DNA for the CDR3 is TGTGCTAGCAGCAAAAGACAGGGGGGGTTAGAAGAGACCCAGTACTTC.

This chain uses TRBV18 with TRBJ1-1; 7 bases align to TRBD1. The CDR3 sequence is 12 residues long. V lost 3 bases, J lost 6 bases, and 1 base stayed unmatched. Germline loops: CDR1 KGHSH, CDR2 LQKENI. This CDR3 reads CASSPGTAEAFF. Written as DNA, the CDR3 is TGTGCCAGCTCACCCGGGACAGCTGAAGCTTTCTTT.

This sequence joins TRBV15 and TRBJ1-2; 10 positions agree with TRBD1. The CDR3 extends over 19 amino acids. The J segment lost 2 bases and the V segment lost 0 bases, leaving 12 bases of the junction unmatched. The germline V gene encodes CDR1 LNHNV and CDR2 YYDKDF (reference sequence). The CDR3, as DNA: TGTGCCACCAGCAGAGACCTCGGGACAGGGGCATTCCCGAACTATGGCTACACCTTC. Translating gives CATSRDLGTGAFPNYGYTF.